These 5 T cell receptor beta chains share one sample of origin, sequenced in a study of long-term antiretroviral therapy in people with HIV. Survey-level immunoSEQ v3.0 assays were run. Profiling relied on immunoSEQ multiplex PCR, and the TCRdb table lists in-frame clones only, not all of them. Of approximately 47,000 clones in the sample, around 84% are singletons; the top ten hold 2.5% to 3.5%. The material sequenced was unsorted PBMCs, taken 0.8 years after starting antiretroviral therapy. The receptor set was obtained from a young woman with HIV.

The chain couples TRBV28 to TRBJ1-4, with a weak D call TRBD1 (6 bases). The CDR3 runs to 13 residues. V lost 5 bases, J lost 8 bases, and 12 bases lay in between. CDR1 and CDR2 (germline): MDHEN, SYDVKM. The CDR3 reads CASSTWTEEKLFF. The CDR3 DNA reads as TGTGCCAGCAGTACATGGACAGAAGAAAAACTGTTTTTT.

This clone was picked up one time. This chain uses TRBV6-5 with TRBJ2-7; 8 bases align to TRBD1. V was clipped by 5 bases and J by 3 bases; unmatched bases: 9. The CDR3 is 15 amino acids. The germline gives CDR1 MNHEY, CDR2 SVGAGI. CDR3: CASSTPGQAIYEQYF. The CDR3 DNA follows: TGTGCCAGCAGTACCCCGGGACAGGCGATCTACGAGCAGTACTTC.

The chain carries TRBV5-5 and TRBJ1-1; D is undetermined. The CDR3 loop spans 16 amino acids. V was trimmed by 2 bases and J by 1 base, leaving 15 bases between them. Per germline, CDR1 SGHKS and CDR2 YYEKEE (reference sequence). CDR3 in amino acids: CASSFEQTRGNTEAFF. In DNA form, the CDR3 reads TGTGCCAGCAGCTTTGAACAAACTAGAGGGAACACTGAAGCTTTCTTT.

This clone was picked up one time. This chain uses TRBV6-5 with TRBJ2-7; D is unclear. The CDR3 length is 12 residues. The germline V gene has CDR1 MNHEY and CDR2 SVGAGI. V gave up 5 bases and J gave up 6 bases, with 11 bases separating them. Here the CDR3 DNA reads TGTGCCAGCAGTGTTCGCCCCGTCGAGCAGTACTTC. The encoded protein is CASSVRPVEQYF.

V usage is TRBV18 and J usage is TRBJ1-5, with TRBD1 as a possible D gene (5 bases). V lost 6 bases and J 0 bases, leaving 9 bases between the germline ends. From germline, CDR1 is KGHSH and CDR2 LQKENI. The CDR3 consists of 14 residues. CDR3 sequence: CASSQGLSNQPQHF. CDR3 nucleotides: TGTGCCAGCTCCCAGGGACTTAGCAATCAGCCCCAGCATTTT.